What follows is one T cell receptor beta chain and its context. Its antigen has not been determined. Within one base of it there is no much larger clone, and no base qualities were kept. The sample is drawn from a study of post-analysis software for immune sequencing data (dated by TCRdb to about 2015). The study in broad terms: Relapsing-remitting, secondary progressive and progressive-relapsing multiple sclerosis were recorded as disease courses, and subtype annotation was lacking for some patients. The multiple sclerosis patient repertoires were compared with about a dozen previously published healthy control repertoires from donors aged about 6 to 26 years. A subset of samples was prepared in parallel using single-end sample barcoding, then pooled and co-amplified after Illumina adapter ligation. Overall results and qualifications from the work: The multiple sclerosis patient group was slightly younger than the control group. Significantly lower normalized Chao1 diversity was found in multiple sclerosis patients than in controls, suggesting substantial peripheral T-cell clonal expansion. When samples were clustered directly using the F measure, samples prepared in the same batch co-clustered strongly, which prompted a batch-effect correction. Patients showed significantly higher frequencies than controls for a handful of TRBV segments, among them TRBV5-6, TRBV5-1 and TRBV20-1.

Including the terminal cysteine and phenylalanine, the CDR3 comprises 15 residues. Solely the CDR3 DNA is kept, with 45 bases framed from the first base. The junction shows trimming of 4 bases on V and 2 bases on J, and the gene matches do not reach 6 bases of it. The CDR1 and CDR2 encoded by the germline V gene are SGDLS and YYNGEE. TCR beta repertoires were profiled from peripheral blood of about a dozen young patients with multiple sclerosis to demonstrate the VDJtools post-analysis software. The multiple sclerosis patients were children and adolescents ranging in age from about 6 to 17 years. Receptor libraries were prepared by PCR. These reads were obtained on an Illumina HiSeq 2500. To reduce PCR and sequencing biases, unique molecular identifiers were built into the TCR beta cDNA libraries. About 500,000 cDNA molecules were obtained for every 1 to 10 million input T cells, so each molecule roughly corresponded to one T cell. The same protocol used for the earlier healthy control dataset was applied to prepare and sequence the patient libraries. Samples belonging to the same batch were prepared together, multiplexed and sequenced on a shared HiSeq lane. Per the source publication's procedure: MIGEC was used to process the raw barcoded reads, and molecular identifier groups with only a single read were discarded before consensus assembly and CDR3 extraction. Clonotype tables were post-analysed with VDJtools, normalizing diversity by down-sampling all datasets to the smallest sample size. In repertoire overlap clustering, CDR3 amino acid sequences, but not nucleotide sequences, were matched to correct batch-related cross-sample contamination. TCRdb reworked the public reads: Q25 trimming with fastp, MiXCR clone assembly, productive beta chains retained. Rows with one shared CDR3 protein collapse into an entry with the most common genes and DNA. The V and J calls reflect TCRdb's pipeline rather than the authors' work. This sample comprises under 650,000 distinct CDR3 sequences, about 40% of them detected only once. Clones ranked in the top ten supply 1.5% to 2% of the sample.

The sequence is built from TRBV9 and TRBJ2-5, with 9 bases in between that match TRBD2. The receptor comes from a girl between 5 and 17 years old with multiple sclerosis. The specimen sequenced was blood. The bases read TGTGCCAGCAGCCCCGCGGGGGGGCGACAAGAGACCCAGTACTTC. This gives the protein CASSPAGGRQETQYF. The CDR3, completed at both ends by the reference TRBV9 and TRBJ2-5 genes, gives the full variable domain DSGVTQTPKHLITATGQRVTLRCSPRSGDLSVYWYQQSLDQGLQFLIQYYNGEERAKGNILERFSAQQFPDLHSELNLSSLELGDSALYFCASSPAGGRQETQYFGPGTRLLVL.